This T cell receptor (beta chain) was identified during a study of CD8 T cell repertoires and HIV-1 epitope variants. Background on the study: Twenty-five autologous and known Gag and Nef epitope variant peptides each stimulated T cells separately. Controls were a CMV, EBV and flu peptide pool, Ebola AY9 negative control, and no-peptide well.

This clone was seen a handful of times. Its antigen is currently unknown. Findings and limits, study-wide: No clonotypes responded to the TAALDMSHF plasma variant; about five recognized KF9, one HW9.

The table came from immunoSEQ multiplex PCR; TCRdb's copy has only in-frame clones and leaves some out. The sample contains approximately 5,300 clones, 55% to 80% of which appear only once. With 0 bases clipped from V and 3 bases from J, the junction kept 4 bases outside the gene matches. The CDR3 runs to 16 residues. Looked up from germline, CDR1 is SEHNR and CDR2 is FQNEAQ (reference sequence). Source material: cultured CD8+ T cells derived from PBMCs. The clonotype originates from a male donor with HIV. The V gene is TRBV7-9, the J gene TRBJ2-7; 11 bases fit TRBD1. This chain's CDR3 is CASSLAGQGVDYEQYF. The CDR3 coding sequence is TGTGCCAGCAGCTTAGCGGGACAGGGGGTGGACTACGAGCAGTACTTC.